The next 30 T cell receptor beta chains were all read from a single sample in a study of T cell responses to AZD1222 COVID-19 vaccine. Sequencing used immunoSEQ multiplex PCR; TCRdb keeps in-frame clones, though not all of them. Of 150,000 or so clones listed, 93% were seen once; the top ten hold 0.75% to 1%. Sequencing was performed on peripheral blood, taken on day 0 of MenACWY control vaccination. Receptor source: an adult in good health.

CDR3 region: CASSPAEAPNTEAFF. The CDR3 DNA reads TGTGCCAGCAGCCCGGCCGAGGCCCCCAACACTGAAGCTTTCTTT. The chain couples TRBV7-9 to TRBJ1-1, with D hard to call. The CDR3 loop spans 15 amino acids. Trimming cost V 5 bases and J 2 bases, with 15 bases left between them. CDR1 and CDR2 (germline): SEHNR, FQNEAQ (reference sequence).

This chain connects TRBV21-1 to TRBJ2-1; the D segment call TRBD2 is taken from the table without a DNA check. TRBV21-1 is a listed pseudogene. The CDR3 is made up of 17 amino acids. The chain's CDR3 is CASSKTPTSPTYNEQFF. The CDR3, as DNA: TGTGCCAGCAGCAAAACCCCGACTTCGCCGACCTACAATGAGCAGTTCTTC.

V is TRBV19 and J is TRBJ1-5; unclear D gene. This CDR3 contains 15 residues. V was shortened by 6 bases and J by 2 bases, with 14 bases between the two germline ends. CDR1 is LNHDA, CDR2 SQIVND, per germline (reference sequence). The DNA of the CDR3 is TGTGCCAGTAGACTTGATGGCGCGGGCAATCAGCCCCAGCATTTT. Protein: CASRLDGAGNQPQHF. Full variable domain (rest looked up from reference TRBV19 and TRBJ1-5): DGGITQSPKYLFRKEGQNVTLSCEQNLNHDAMYWYRQDPGQGLRLIYYSQIVNDFQKGDIAEGYSVSREKKESFPLTVTSAQKNPTAFYLCASRLDGAGNQPQHFGDGTRLSIL.

The genes are TRBV15 and TRBJ2-1, with D hard to call. The germline V and J ends were trimmed by 0 bases and 3 bases, with 3 bases remaining between them. The germline V gene has CDR1 LNHNV and CDR2 YYDKDF (reference sequence). The CDR3 totals 13 residues. The CDR3 here is CATSRESYNEQFF. The DNA of the CDR3 is TGTGCCACCAGCAGAGAAAGCTACAATGAGCAGTTCTTC.

The chain employs TRBV14 and TRBJ2-1, with 9 bases aligning to TRBD2. With 4 bases clipped from V and 2 bases from J, the junction kept 3 bases outside the gene matches. CDR1 is SGHDN, CDR2 FVKESK, per germline. The CDR3 loop spans 15 amino acids. The CDR3 DNA is TGTGCCAGCAGCCCCCGGACTAGCGCCTACAATGAGCAGTTCTTC. Translated, it gives CASSPRTSAYNEQFF.

The V gene is TRBV5-1, the J gene TRBJ2-2, with 8 positions matching TRBD1. Germline V gene lookup returns CDR1 SGHRS and CDR2 YFSETQ. J lost 6 bases, V lost 5 bases, and 6 bases had no gene match. The CDR3 has 14 residues. CDR3 coding DNA: TGCGCCAGCAGGACAGGGGTTTTCGCCGGGGAGCTGTTTTTT. Translating gives CASRTGVFAGELFF.

V is TRBV19 and J is TRBJ1-3; 7 positions match TRBD1. Germline lookup yields CDR1 LNHDA and CDR2 SQIVND (reference sequence). The V and J ends lost 7 bases and 6 bases, in that order; junction bases with no gene match: 6. This CDR3 spans 13 amino acids. CDR3 bases: TGTGCCAGTACCAGGACAGGAGCAAACACCATATATTTT. Amino acid sequence: CASTRTGANTIYF.

The chain combines TRBV7-9 with TRBJ1-5, with D hard to call. Germline CDR1 is SEHNR and CDR2 is FQNEAQ (reference sequence). V was clipped by 1 base and J by 2 bases, with 9 bases between them. The CDR3 spans 15 residues. The CDR3 DNA follows: TGTGCCAGCAGCTTAGGGCCCCCGGGCAATCAGCCCCAGCATTTT. Translated: CASSLGPPGNQPQHF.

In this sample, this clone turned up once. This CDR3 is also generated by other DNA sequences in the sample. The V gene is TRBV6-4, the J gene TRBJ2-1; no clear D gene. V lost 0 bases, J lost 0 bases, and 6 bases lay in between. This CDR3 region has 15 residues. The germline gives CDR1 MRHNA, CDR2 SNTAGT. DNA for the CDR3: TGTGCCAGCAGTGACTCCTCGGGCTCCTACAATGAGCAGTTCTTC. Translated: CASSDSSGSYNEQFF.

The chain couples TRBV3-1 (or the pseudogene TRBV3-2) to TRBJ2-1; no definite D call. Germline V gives CDR1 LGHDT, CDR2 YNNKEL (reference sequence). This CDR3 is 11 amino acids long. V was shortened by 4 bases and J by 5 bases, with 3 bases between the two germline ends. The CDR3 here is CASSRNNEQFF. CDR3 in DNA: TGTGCCAGCAGCCGAAACAATGAGCAGTTCTTC.

This clone appeared a single time. V gene TRBV15 combines with J gene TRBJ1-3, with 8 bases fitting TRBD1. Germline V gene sequence: CDR1 LNHNV, CDR2 YYDKDF (reference sequence). The CDR3 has 16 residues. Trimming at V came to 4 bases and at J to 0 bases, leaving 5 bases not matched to a gene. The chain's CDR3 is CATSTPGGISGNTIYF. In nucleotides, the CDR3 is TGTGCCACCAGCACCCCAGGGGGCATCTCTGGAAACACCATATATTTT.

The chain couples TRBV7-3 to TRBJ1-1; 8 bases align to TRBD1. Germline values: CDR1 SGHTA, CDR2 FQGTGA. The length of the CDR3 is 17 residues. With V trimmed by 1 base and J by 3 bases, 10 bases remained unmatched. CDR3 protein: CASSLNPSTGGYTEAFF. CDR3 DNA: TGTGCCAGCAGCTTAAATCCCTCCACAGGGGGATACACTGAAGCTTTCTTT.

The chain carries TRBV9 and TRBJ1-1; no clear D gene. Trimming left V 6 bases short and J 0 bases short, with 15 bases between. The CDR3 consists of 15 residues. Germline CDR1 is SGDLS and CDR2 is YYNGEE. CDR3 nucleotide sequence: TGTGCCAGCAACCCGGGCCCGGGAGTGAACACTGAAGCTTTCTTT. The encoded protein is CASNPGPGVNTEAFF.

In its sample, this clone was seen once. The chain uses TRBV5-4 and TRBJ2-5, with D tentatively TRBD2 (6 bases). The CDR3 runs 15 residues. Germline CDR1 reads SGHNT; CDR2 reads YYREEE (reference sequence). V was shortened by 4 bases and J by 2 bases, with 15 bases between the two germline ends. In DNA form, the CDR3 reads TGTGCCAGCAGCGTGGGTGGGGGGTATCAAGAGACCCAGTACTTC. Translating it yields CASSVGGGYQETQYF.

The chain recombines TRBV6-6 with TRBJ1-1; D perhaps matches TRBD1 (5 bases). CDR1 and CDR2 (germline): MNHNY, SVGAGI (reference sequence). This CDR3 region has 15 residues. The V end lost 2 bases, the J end lost 0 bases, and 10 bases lay between the germline ends. The CDR3 region has the DNA TGTGCCAGCAGTTACGGCCGACAGATGAACACTGAAGCTTTCTTT. Translation gives CASSYGRQMNTEAFF.

The table lists this clone with a count of one. The V gene is TRBV16, the J gene TRBJ1-4; D remains unclear. The CDR3 runs 14 residues. Trimming took off 8 bases at V and 0 bases at J, with 10 bases between the two ends. Germline lookup yields CDR1 KGHSY and CDR2 FQNENV. The CDR3 here is CASGLGTTNEKLFF. Here the CDR3 DNA reads TGTGCCAGCGGCCTGGGCACAACTAATGAAAAACTGTTTTTT.

This chain connects TRBV5-6 to TRBJ1-1, with 8 bases matching TRBD1. The germline V gene encodes CDR1 SGHDT and CDR2 YYEEEE. CDR3 length equals 18 residues. V shed 2 bases and J 0 bases; nucleotides not matched to a gene: 12. CDR3 loop: CASSFMAGQGMLNTEAFF. CDR3 in DNA: TGTGCCAGCAGCTTCATGGCCGGACAGGGAATGTTGAACACTGAAGCTTTCTTT.

V is TRBV6-4 and J is TRBJ2-7, with 7 bases aligning to TRBD1. Looked up from germline, CDR1 is MRHNA and CDR2 is SNTAGT. The CDR3 totals 14 residues. Trimming cost V 8 bases and J 7 bases; bases outside gene matches: 14. CDR3 amino acids: CASRLRQGEREQYF. The CDR3 nucleotides read TGTGCCAGCCGCCTCAGACAGGGAGAAAGGGAGCAGTACTTC.

The genes are TRBV30 and TRBJ1-4, with 11 bases matching TRBD1. With 6 bases clipped from V and 6 bases from J, the junction kept 6 bases outside the gene matches. Germline V gene data show CDR1 as GTSNPN and CDR2 as SVGIG (reference sequence). CDR3 size: 14 residues. The chain's CDR3 is CACSRDRGYEKLFF. The CDR3 DNA reads as TGTGCCTGCTCGAGGGACAGGGGGTATGAAAAACTGTTTTTT.

This clone was seen just once. The chain is built from TRBV10-3 and TRBJ2-7, with D possibly being TRBD1 (6 bases). V lost 8 bases, J lost 4 bases, and 12 bases lay in between. CDR3 size: 12 residues. Germline values: CDR1 ENHRY, CDR2 SYGVKD. The CDR3 DNA follows: TGTGCCATCGCAGGGGCTTCATACGAGCAGTACTTC. Its protein is CAIAGASYEQYF.

V and J are TRBV4-1 and TRBJ1-3; 9 positions agree with TRBD1. The germline gives CDR1 MGHRA, CDR2 YSYEKL. V lost 1 base and J lost 4; bases outside the gene matches: 5. CDR3 length: 16 amino acids. This CDR3 reads CASSQAGQGSGNTIYF. CDR3 coding DNA: TGCGCCAGCAGCCAAGCCGGACAGGGGTCAGGAAACACCATATATTTT.

The chain has TRBV3-1 (or the pseudogene TRBV3-2) and TRBJ1-1, with TRBD1 identical over 8 bases. Germline assignment: CDR1 LGHDT and CDR2 YNNKEL (reference sequence). CDR3 size: 14 residues. Unmatched junction bases numbered 3, after V lost 2 bases and J lost 4 bases. The CDR3 region has the DNA TGTGCCAGCAGCCAATCAGGGGGCTCCACTGAAGCTTTCTTT. Encoded protein: CASSQSGGSTEAFF.

The CDR3 DNA follows: TGTGCCAGCAGCTTAGGACTAGCGGGGACCCAGCACAATGAGCAGTTCTTC. It is translated as CASSLGLAGTQHNEQFF. The rearrangement uses TRBV7-6 and TRBJ2-1; 11 bases match TRBD2. The CDR3 runs 17 residues. Germline V gene data show CDR1 as SGHVS and CDR2 as FNYEAQ. V shed 1 base, J shed 5 bases, and the junction held 7 bases outside the gene matches.

The rearrangement joins TRBV5-1 to TRBJ1-1; no definite D call. The V gene lost 2 bases and the J gene lost 0 bases, with 5 bases spanning the gap. Germline V gives CDR1 SGHRS, CDR2 YFSETQ. CDR3 length: 13 amino acids. The CDR3 here is CASSFRMNTEAFF. Written as DNA, the CDR3 is TGCGCCAGCAGCTTTCGTATGAACACTGAAGCTTTCTTT.

This clone was counted a single time. The V gene is TRBV3-1 (or the pseudogene TRBV3-2), the J gene TRBJ1-4; the match to TRBD1 covers 8 bases. Germline V CDR1 and CDR2: LGHDT, YNNKEL (reference sequence). With V trimmed by 4 bases and J by 6 bases, 10 bases remained unmatched. This CDR3 spans 16 amino acids. The CDR3 DNA follows: TGTGCCAGCAGCCCTCCTTTGGGGACAGGAGATGAAAAACTGTTTTTT. This gives the protein CASSPPLGTGDEKLFF.

The V call is TRBV15, the J call TRBJ2-7; TRBD2 matches 9 bases. Germline V gene lookup returns CDR1 LNHNV and CDR2 YYDKDF (reference sequence). The V gene end was trimmed by 3 bases and the J gene end by 3 bases; junction bases not matched to a gene: 12. The CDR3 runs to 17 residues. DNA for the CDR3: TGTGCCACCAGCAGGTCCCTGGGGCCTAGCGGGGTCTACGAGCAGTACTTC. The encoded protein is CATSRSLGPSGVYEQYF.

This clone was observed a few times. The rearrangement uses TRBV7-9 and TRBJ1-4; D might be TRBD1 (5 bases). This CDR3 has 13 amino acids. Between the trimmed V and J ends, which lost 5 bases and 8 bases, there was a span of 12 bases. Germline V lookup: CDR1 SEHNR, CDR2 FQNEAQ (reference sequence). The CDR3 here is CASSAGNQEKLFF. CDR3 DNA: TGTGCCAGCAGCGCAGGGAACCAAGAAAAACTGTTTTTT.

V gene TRBV25-1 combines with J gene TRBJ1-6; D possibly corresponds to TRBD1 (5 bases). CDR1 and CDR2 from the germline V gene are MGHDK and SYGVNS. V dropped 1 base and J dropped 10 bases, with 17 bases sitting between them. The length of the CDR3 is 16 residues. CDR3 coding DNA: TGTGCCAGCAGTGAATTCGGGGGAGGGACGGGATCACCCCTCCACTTT. This gives the protein CASSEFGGGTGSPLHF. Full variable domain (rest looked up from reference TRBV25-1 and TRBJ1-6): EADIYQTPRYLVIGTGKKITLECSQTMGHDKMYWYQQDPGMELHLIHYSYGVNSTEKGDLSSESTVSRIRTEHFPLTLESARPSHTSQYLCASSEFGGGTGSPLHFGNGTRLTVT.

V gene TRBV3-1 (or the pseudogene TRBV3-2) combines with J gene TRBJ1-2; D gene uncertain. CDR3 size: 14 residues. Germline CDR1 is LGHDT and CDR2 is YNNKEL (reference sequence). The V end was cut by 0 bases, the J end by 2 bases, with 7 bases between. Here the CDR3 reads CASSQDISNYGYTF. The CDR3 DNA reads TGTGCCAGCAGCCAAGACATAAGCAACTATGGCTACACCTTC.

The rearrangement links TRBV7-9 to TRBJ2-1; 9 bases fit TRBD1. Germline V lookup: CDR1 SEHNR, CDR2 FQNEAQ (reference sequence). This CDR3 comprises 14 residues. V gave up 5 bases and J gave up 6 bases; unmatched junction bases: 5. DNA of the CDR3: TGTGCCAGCAGCACAGGGGGCGGGGCCAATGAGCAGTTCTTC. Encoded protein: CASSTGGGANEQFF.